This T cell receptor (beta chain) is from a study of Ad26.COV2.S vaccination and SARS-CoV-2 variants. Treatment denoted: roughly 19 received Ad26.COV2.S at low or high dose, single or two shots; roughly five received placebo; per-sample allocation not given. It was on day 63 after the first vaccine or placebo injection that samples were taken. The method was immunoSEQ multiplex PCR; TCRdb's version includes in-frame clones alone and lacks a portion of them. The data contain 450,000 to 550,000 clones, 85% to 90% of them singletons. The CDR3 contains 14 residues. Per the germline V gene, CDR1 is SNHLY and CDR2 is FYNNEI. Trimming left V 7 bases short and J 0 bases short, with 13 bases between.

The input for sequencing was peripheral blood, taken in a trial of Ad26.COV2.S vaccine versus placebo. This clonotype originated in a person between 18 and 59 years old who received the Ad26.COV2.S COVID-19 vaccine or a placebo. V usage is TRBV2 and J usage is TRBJ2-7; perhaps TRBD2 as D (6 bases). CDR3 in DNA: TGTGCCAGCAAAAAGGAGGGGTCCTCCTACGAGCAGTACTTC. This sequence encodes CASKKEGSSYEQYF.